This TCR beta chain is from a study of CD8+ T cells in alopecia areata. Study-level background: The SALT score measured affected scalp surface percentage in treated patients. Findings of the study overall: Expanded CD8+ clones among the top 100, as well as scalp clonality, were significantly decreased by tofacitinib.

The CDR3 length is 16 residues. V dropped 2 bases and J dropped 2 bases, with 10 bases sitting between them. CDR1 is MNHEY and CDR2 is SMNVEV in the germline V gene (reference sequence). Investigators isolated RNA and reverse transcribed it into cDNA to act as the sequencing template. Assay used: immunoSEQ multiplex PCR; TCRdb lists only in-frame clones, some missing. The sample records more than 150,000 clones, around 56% being singletons. Worth noting for this clone: The antigen is not known.

Described treatment: oral pan-JAK inhibitor, 5-10 mg twice daily. The sequencing here drew on CD4+ T cells sorted from blood, taken at week 4, from a patient treated with tofacitinib. The sequence was collected from a human donor with alopecia areata. V usage is TRBV27 and J usage is TRBJ1-6; the D gene is possibly TRBD1 (5 bases). For the CDR3, the DNA is TGTGCCAGCAGTTTAAAACAGGTGGCCTATAATTCACCCCTCCACTTT. This translates into CASSLKQVAYNSPLHF.